This entry features one TCR beta chain sequence. Antigen unknown. cDNA came from around 0.5 to 1 ug RNA primed by random hexamers. Multiplex immunoSEQ PCR targeted 54 Vbeta and 13 Jbeta TCR beta segments. One entry per CDR3 protein results from TCRdb running MiXCR on the immunoSEQ multiplex PCR reads. The table has 150,000 to 200,000 distinct CDR3 sequences, roughly 94% seen once. This entry belongs to a study of CD8 T cells in Susac syndrome. Study results and caveats: It was acknowledged in the study that its TCR sequencing and HLA analysis involved a relatively small number of individuals.

Deletions cut 2 bases from V and 0 bases from J, with 10 bases between. This CDR3 contains 15 residues. Germline CDR1 LNHDA, CDR2 SQIVND (reference sequence). The V gene is TRBV19, the J gene TRBJ1-2; D gene unclear. Sequenced material: CD4+ T cells from PBMCs. The source is a human donor with multiple sclerosis. The CDR3 spells CASSIRGGPNYGYTF. CDR3 nucleotide sequence: TGTGCCAGTAGTATAAGAGGAGGGCCTAACTATGGCTACACCTTC.